Below, one T cell receptor (beta chain) is given with its context. The antigen is undetermined. The data derive from a study of cytomegalovirus exposure and HLA in healthy donors. Study-level results: Analysis was performed later, and it showed HLA-associated TCR beta chains to be more clonally expanded than equally common others. Sequencing likely caused a cluster of highly shared sequence variants.

The PCR had 60 Vbeta and 13 Jbeta primers. TCRdb's table, derived via immunoSEQ multiplex PCR, lists solely in-frame clones and lacks some. This sample's table reports about 200,000 clones. The CDR3 totals 14 residues. The germline gives CDR1 SGHVS, CDR2 FQNEAQ. Trimming at V came to 6 bases and at J to 1 base, leaving 5 bases not matched to a gene. This TCR derives from a boy under 18 in good health and CMV-seronegative. The V and J genes are TRBV7-8 and TRBJ2-5; TRBD2 agrees at 7 bases. The sample consisted of PBMCs. The chain's CDR3 is CASRPRGVQETQYF. The CDR3 nucleotides are TGTGCCAGCAGACCTCGGGGGGTCCAAGAGACCCAGTACTTC. Combining the CDR3 with reference TRBV7-8 and TRBJ2-5 gives the whole variable domain GAGVSQSPRYKVAKRGQDVALRCDPISGHVSLFWYQQALGQGPEFLTYFQNEAQLDKSGLPSDRFFAERPEGSVSTLKIQRTQQEDSAVYLCASRPRGVQETQYFGPGTRLLVL.